The 13 T cell receptor beta chains below all came from one sample that was sequenced in a study of cytomegalovirus exposure and HLA in healthy donors. PCR employed 60 Vbeta and 13 Jbeta primers. Profiling relied on immunoSEQ multiplex PCR, and the TCRdb table lists in-frame clones only, not all of them. Of around 74,000 clones detected, approximately 79% appear once; the ten largest clones hold 2.5%. The sample was PBMCs. The receptors shown here come from a man aged 25 to 40 in good health and CMV-seronegative.

V and J are TRBV6-5 and TRBJ2-5; no reliable D call. The J call could be wrong; TRBJ2-7 is a better fit for the DNA end. The CDR3 runs 13 residues. The germline gives CDR1 MNHEY, CDR2 SVGAGI. This CDR3 reads CASSSSRTYEQYF. CDR3 nucleotide sequence: TGTGCCAGCAGTTCGAGTCGAACCTACGAGCAGTACTTC.

This chain links TRBV10-1 with TRBJ1-2, with 10 bases matching TRBD1. The CDR3 length is 14 residues. The germline V gene encodes CDR1 WNHNN and CDR2 SYGVQD (reference sequence). Trimming removed 4 bases from V and 2 bases from J; junction bases left unmatched: 1. CDR3: CASSAGQGNYGYTF. In DNA form, the CDR3 reads TGCGCCAGCAGTGCGGGACAGGGGAACTATGGCTACACCTTC.

The chain couples TRBV6-5 to TRBJ2-1, with D possibly TRBD1 on 6 matching bases. With 4 bases removed from V and 2 bases from J, the gap between germline ends came to 15 bases. Germline assignment: CDR1 MNHEY and CDR2 SVGAGI. The CDR3 is 16 residues long. In DNA form, the CDR3 reads TGTGCCAGCAGTTCGTACAAAGGGGGAGCCTACAATGAGCAGTTCTTC. This codes for CASSSYKGGAYNEQFF.

V gene TRBV29-1 combines with J gene TRBJ2-1; D is unclear. The CDR3 contains 16 residues. Germline V gene sequence: CDR1 SQVTM, CDR2 ANQGSEA. Trimming took 3 bases from V and 6 from J, leaving 21 bases between them. The CDR3 is CSVDGLQNPYSNEQFF. The DNA for the CDR3 is TGCAGCGTTGATGGGCTTCAGAACCCCTACTCCAATGAGCAGTTCTTC.

This clone came up a few times. V is TRBV5-6 and J is TRBJ1-5; TRBD1 might be the D (5 bases). The CDR3 has 15 residues. The V gene's germline CDR1 is SGHDT and CDR2 YYEEEE. The V and J ends lost 1 base and 5 bases respectively, with 13 bases between them. The CDR3 protein is CASSLRGPRDQPQHF. Here the CDR3 DNA reads TGTGCCAGCAGCTTGAGGGGCCCTAGAGATCAGCCCCAGCATTTT.

The chain is built from TRBV21-1 and TRBJ1-1; TRBD1, the D gene given by the table, was not confirmed from the DNA. TRBV21-1 is listed as a pseudogene. This CDR3 is 16 amino acids long. The CDR3 is CASSTHDSSSNTEAFF. In nucleotides, the CDR3 is TGTGCCAGCAGCACTCACGACAGCTCCTCGAACACTGAAGCTTTCTTT.

V usage is TRBV6-5 and J usage is TRBJ2-7, with D possibly being TRBD2 (6 bases). The CDR3 consists of 13 residues. V was cut by 7 bases and J by 2 bases, with 12 bases left in between. Germline-derived CDR1 and CDR2 are MNHEY and SVGAGI. The CDR3 sequence is CASTRPGAYEQYF. The CDR3 bases are TGTGCCAGCACCCGCCCGGGGGCCTACGAGCAGTACTTC.

This chain joins TRBV5-1 and TRBJ2-1; 12 bases agree with TRBD2. Germline trimming cut 4 bases from V and 6 bases from J; bases unmatched to any gene: 5. CDR3 length: 15 amino acids. CDR1 is SGHRS, CDR2 YFSETQ, per germline. The CDR3 is CASSETSGSLNEQFF. In DNA, the CDR3 is TGCGCCAGCAGCGAGACTAGCGGGAGTCTCAATGAGCAGTTCTTC.

This chain uses TRBV4-2 with TRBJ2-2, with 8 bases matching TRBD2. Germline values: CDR1 LGHNA, CDR2 YNFKEQ. CDR3 length equals 16 residues. J lost 6 bases, V lost 6 bases, and 12 bases had no gene match. The CDR3 DNA follows: TGTGCCAGCAGTCCAAATCGGGGGGGGGACCCCGGGGAGCTGTTTTTT. Translating gives CASSPNRGGDPGELFF.

This clone occurred once. This chain connects TRBV7-8 to TRBJ2-1, with 10 bases fitting TRBD2. The ends lost 5 bases at V and 7 bases at J; junction bases unmatched: 8. Germline CDR1 SGHVS, CDR2 FQNEAQ. This CDR3 has 15 amino acids. The DNA of the CDR3 is TGTGCCAGCAGCCGCCCCGGGACTAGCGAAAATGAGCAGTTCTTC. It yields the protein CASSRPGTSENEQFF.

J is TRBJ1-3 and V is TRBV5-1; TRBD1 is a possible D gene (5 bases). Germline lookup yields CDR1 SGHRS and CDR2 YFSETQ. V dropped 0 bases and J dropped 8 bases, with 9 bases sitting between them. This CDR3 is 13 amino acids long. CDR3 loop: CASSLAAGHTIYF. CDR3 bases: TGCGCCAGCAGCTTGGCGGCGGGGCACACCATATATTTT.

This clone was found a few times. The chain has TRBV4-2 and TRBJ2-7; 9 bases are shared with TRBD1. The CDR3 totals 15 residues. Germline V gene data show CDR1 as LGHNA and CDR2 as YNFKEQ. Trimming removed 1 base from V and 6 bases from J; junction bases left unmatched: 7. The CDR3 sequence is CASSQGRQGVGEQYF. The CDR3 region has the DNA TGTGCCAGCAGCCAAGGTAGACAGGGGGTGGGCGAGCAGTACTTC.

The rearrangement links TRBV9 to TRBJ1-6, with D hard to call. Germline V gene data show CDR1 as SGDLS and CDR2 as YYNGEE. V lost 3 bases to trimming and J lost 0 bases, with 7 bases between them. This CDR3 region has 15 residues. The CDR3 sequence: CASSAGSSYNSPLHF. The CDR3 DNA reads TGTGCCAGCAGCGCCGGGAGCTCCTATAATTCACCCCTCCACTTT.